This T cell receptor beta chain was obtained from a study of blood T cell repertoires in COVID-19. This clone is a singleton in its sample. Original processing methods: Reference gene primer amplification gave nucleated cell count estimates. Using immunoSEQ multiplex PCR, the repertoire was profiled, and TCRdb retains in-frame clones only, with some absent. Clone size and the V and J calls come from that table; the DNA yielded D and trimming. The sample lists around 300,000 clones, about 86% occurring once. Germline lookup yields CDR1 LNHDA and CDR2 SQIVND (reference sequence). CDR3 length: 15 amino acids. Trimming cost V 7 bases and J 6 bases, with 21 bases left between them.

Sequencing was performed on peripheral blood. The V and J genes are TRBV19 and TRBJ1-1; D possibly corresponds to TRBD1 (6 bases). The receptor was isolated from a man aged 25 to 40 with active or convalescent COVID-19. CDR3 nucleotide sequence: TGTGCCAGTACCGCAATCGGGGGGCCGACCGCTGAAGCTTTCTTT. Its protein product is CASTAIGGPTAEAFF.